A selection of T cell receptor beta chains follows, all from one sample in a study of T cell responses to AZD1222 COVID-19 vaccine. The table came from immunoSEQ multiplex PCR; TCRdb's copy has only in-frame clones and leaves some out. The table records about 190,000 clones, over 70% of them present only once. The sample consisted of peripheral blood, taken on day 0 of MenACWY control vaccination. These receptors were obtained from an adult in good health. The CDR3 runs from the conserved cysteine through the conserved F or W. Fields, in order: V gene, clone size, D gene, J gene, CDR3 protein, CDR3 DNA. D genes are given only for firm matches. Size tells how often a clone was seen (once, few, many) or the class of an expanded clone, and some rows leave it out.

>TRBV7-9|NA|NA|TRBJ1-3
CASSFSGRTNSGNTIYF
TGTGCCAGCAGCTTTTCCGGCAGAACCAACTCTGGAAACACCATATATTTT
>TRBV6-5|NA|TRBD2|TRBJ2-7
CASSKTSGAAYEQYF
TGTGCCAGCAGTAAGACTAGCGGGGCAGCCTACGAGCAGTACTTC
>TRBV19|NA|NA|TRBJ2-1
CASSILGNEQFF
TGTGCCAGTAGTATTTTGGGCAATGAGCAGTTCTTC
>TRBV19|NA|TRBD1|TRBJ2-1
CASTLDSGQGRNEQFF
TGTGCCAGTACCCTTGATAGCGGACAGGGGCGTAATGAGCAGTTCTTC
>TRBV5-1|NA|NA|TRBJ2-7
CASSLDASYEQYF
TGCGCCAGCAGCTTGGACGCCTCCTACGAGCAGTACTTC
>TRBV29-1|NA|TRBD2|TRBJ2-3
CSVEDGAGGDTQYF
TGCAGCGTTGAAGATGGGGCGGGAGGAGATACGCAGTATTTT
>TRBV28|NA|NA|TRBJ2-7
CASKGEGWVDEQYF
TGTGCCAGCAAAGGCGAGGGGTGGGTGGACGAGCAGTACTTC
>TRBV19|NA|TRBD1|TRBJ1-3
CASSILQGSSGNTIYF
TGTGCCAGTAGTATCCTACAGGGGAGCTCTGGAAACACCATATATTTT
>TRBV28|NA|TRBD1|TRBJ2-1
CASSSTRGPSWNEQFF
TGTGCCAGCAGTTCCACCAGGGGGCCTTCGTGGAATGAGCAGTTCTTC
>TRBV27|NA|NA|TRBJ1-6
CASSLNGARNSPLHF
TGTGCCAGCAGTTTAAACGGGGCTCGGAATTCACCCCTCCACTTT
>TRBV5-1|few|TRBD1|TRBJ1-6
CASSTFGQGDSPLHF
TGCGCCAGCAGCACCTTCGGACAGGGGGATTCACCCCTCCACTTT
>TRBV12-5|once|TRBD1|TRBJ1-2
CASGLPGTVYGYTF
TGTGCTAGTGGTCTGCCTGGGACAGTTTATGGCTACACCTTC
>TRBV5-4|NA|TRBD1|TRBJ2-7
CASSLDRGSYEQYF
TGTGCCAGCAGCCTGGACAGGGGGTCCTACGAGCAGTACTTC
>TRBV28|once|NA|TRBJ1-5
CASRSAGQPQHF
TGTGCCAGCAGGTCCGCCGGGCAGCCCCAGCATTTT
>TRBV4-2|NA|TRBD2|TRBJ2-3
CASSQLKTSSQPSTDTQYF
TGTGCCAGCAGCCAACTCAAGACTAGCAGTCAACCCAGCACAGATACGCAGTATTTT
>TRBV5-4|NA|TRBD1|TRBJ1-2
CASSTGQGVNGYTF
TGTGCCAGCAGCACGGGACAGGGGGTGAATGGCTACACCTTC
>TRBV4-3|NA|NA|TRBJ1-6
CASSPGTVNSPLHF
TGCGCCAGCAGTCCCGGGACGGTTAATTCACCCCTCCACTTT
>TRBV6-2/TRBV6-3|NA|NA|TRBJ1-6
CASSYSGGNSPLHF
TGTGCCAGCAGTTACTCGGGGGGAAATTCACCCCTCCACTTT
>TRBV24-1|NA|NA|TRBJ2-4
CATSDKYF
TGTGCCACCAGTGATAAGTACTTC
>TRBV7-3|NA|TRBD2|TRBJ2-1
CASSAGLAGDNEQFF
TGTGCCAGCAGCGCGGGACTAGCGGGAGACAATGAGCAGTTCTTC
>TRBV9|NA|NA|TRBJ1-2
CASSVGVTVNYGYTF
TGTGCCAGCAGCGTAGGGGTTACAGTAAACTATGGCTACACCTTC
>TRBV7-9|NA|NA|TRBJ1-6
CASSFQGISSPLHF
TGTGCCAGCAGCTTCCAGGGGATTAGCTCACCCCTCCACTTT
>TRBV6-5|NA|NA|TRBJ1-1
CASSYSMDEAFF
TGTGCCAGCAGTTACTCAATGGATGAAGCTTTCTTT
>TRBV5-1|NA|NA|TRBJ2-3
CASSLDSLGGGDTQYF
TGCGCCAGCAGCTTGGATTCCCTCGGCGGCGGAGATACGCAGTATTTT
>TRBV6-2/TRBV6-3|NA|NA|TRBJ1-5
CASSGMGWTEPQHF
TGTGCCAGCAGTGGTATGGGGTGGACGGAGCCCCAGCATTTT
>TRBV24-1|NA|NA|TRBJ1-4
CATSDLPRVGGGEKLFF
TGTGCCACCAGTGATTTGCCTCGTGTAGGGGGAGGTGAAAAACTGTTTTTT
>TRBV28|NA|NA|TRBJ2-7
CAGARGGPGIPREQYF
TGTGCCGGAGCCCGCGGAGGGCCAGGGATCCCTCGGGAGCAGTACTTC
>TRBV5-1|NA|NA|TRBJ2-7
CASSHTQHTYEQYF
TGCGCCAGCAGCCATACTCAGCATACCTACGAGCAGTACTTC
>TRBV5-4|NA|TRBD2|TRBJ2-1
CASSSRTSGVNEQFF
TGTGCCAGCAGCTCAAGGACTAGCGGGGTCAATGAGCAGTTCTTC
>TRBV5-1|NA|TRBD2|TRBJ2-5
CASSLGGLAGKETQYF
TGCGCCAGCAGCTTGGGGGGACTAGCGGGAAAAGAGACCCAGTACTTC
>TRBV3-1/TRBV3-2|NA|TRBD2|TRBJ2-7
CASSLGAGGPYEQYF
TGTGCCAGCAGCCTCGGGGCGGGGGGGCCATACGAGCAGTACTTC
>TRBV28|NA|NA|TRBJ1-2
CASSPSLRTWYGYTF
TGTGCCAGCAGTCCTTCCTTACGAACCTGGTATGGCTACACCTTC
>TRBV5-1|NA|TRBD1|TRBJ2-7
CASSFGTGGDEQYF
TGCGCCAGCAGCTTTGGGACAGGGGGAGACGAGCAGTACTTC
>TRBV18|once|NA|TRBJ1-3
CASSPLQGSSSGNTIYF
TGTGCCAGCTCACCCCTTCAGGGTTCGAGCTCTGGAAACACCATATATTTT
>TRBV5-1|NA|NA|TRBJ2-2
CASSLAGGLATGELFF
TGCGCCAGCAGCTTGGCCGGGGGACTCGCGACCGGGGAGCTGTTTTTT
>TRBV7-2|NA|NA|TRBJ2-7
CASSLGRSYEQYF
TGTGCCAGCAGCTTGGGACGATCCTACGAGCAGTACTTC
>TRBV2|NA|TRBD1|TRBJ2-1
CASSYRQGSDEQFF
TGTGCCAGCAGCTACCGACAGGGTAGCGATGAGCAGTTCTTC
>TRBV15|NA|NA|TRBJ1-1
CATSLQGNTEAFF
TGTGCCACCAGCCTCCAGGGGAACACTGAAGCTTTCTTT
>TRBV9|NA|NA|TRBJ1-6
CASSINNSPLHF
TGTGCCAGCAGCATTAATAATTCACCCCTCCACTTT
>TRBV6-5|NA|NA|TRBJ1-1
CASSPSGTTTSEAFF
TGTGCCAGCAGTCCCTCCGGGACAACAACCTCTGAAGCTTTCTTT
>TRBV29-1|once|NA|TRBJ2-7
CSVESGRGYEQYF
TGCAGCGTTGAATCCGGGAGAGGGTACGAGCAGTACTTC
>TRBV6-6|NA|NA|TRBJ1-6
CASSYLRQENSPLHF
TGTGCCAGCAGTTATCTCCGACAGGAAAATTCACCCCTCCACTTT
>TRBV28|few|NA|TRBJ1-1
CASSLLTGTVNTEAFF
TGTGCCAGCAGTTTATTGACGGGGACGGTGAACACTGAAGCTTTCTTT
>TRBV11-2|NA|TRBD1|TRBJ2-7
CASSLVWTGGGEQYF
TGTGCCAGCAGCTTAGTTTGGACAGGGGGTGGTGAGCAGTACTTC
>TRBV6-7|NA|NA|TRBJ2-3
CASSDGRGSRTDTQYF
TGTGCCAGCAGTGATGGTCGCGGGTCCAGGACAGATACGCAGTATTTT
>TRBV6-6|NA|NA|TRBJ2-1
CASSYRDNEQFF
TGTGCCAGCAGTTATAGGGACAATGAGCAGTTCTTC
>TRBV12-5|NA|TRBD2|TRBJ2-3
CASGLVLSGIPDTQYF
TGTGCTAGTGGTTTGGTACTAAGCGGGATCCCAGATACGCAGTATTTT
>TRBV11-2|NA|NA|TRBJ2-7
CASSLHGATYEQYF
TGTGCCAGCAGCTTACACGGGGCCACCTACGAGCAGTACTTC
>TRBV19|NA|NA|TRBJ1-1
CASSTSRGTEAFF
TGTGCCAGTAGTACTTCAAGGGGAACTGAAGCTTTCTTT
>TRBV30|NA|NA|TRBJ1-2
CAWLDSAFYGYTF
TGTGCCTGGCTGGACAGCGCCTTCTATGGCTACACCTTC
>TRBV6-1|NA|NA|TRBJ2-7
CASTLRYPSYEQYF
TGTGCCAGCACTCTACGATACCCATCCTACGAGCAGTACTTC
>TRBV7-9|NA|NA|TRBJ2-3
CASSLSEGAGTQYF
TGTGCCAGCAGCTTATCGGAGGGCGCGGGTACGCAGTATTTT
>TRBV5-4|NA|TRBD2|TRBJ2-7
CASSLPGLASNEQYF
TGTGCCAGCAGCTTGCCGGGACTAGCGAGCAACGAGCAGTACTTC
>TRBV19|NA|TRBD1|TRBJ2-7
CASSMRTSGTGAEQYF
TGTGCCAGTAGTATGAGGACGTCCGGGACAGGGGCCGAGCAGTACTTC